Listed below are T cell receptor beta chains from one sample, sequenced in a study of technical replicates of blood from a handful of donors. Sequencing used immunoSEQ multiplex PCR; TCRdb keeps in-frame clones, though not all of them. Of just over 8,000 clones listed, under 90% were seen once; the top ten hold roughly an eighth. The material sequenced was PBMCs. The source is a human donor in good health. CDR3s include the opening cysteine and the closing phenylalanine or tryptophan. The D gene is left open where the match is weak. Clone sizes are given selectively: once, few, many, or a class where the clone is expanded.

J gene	clone size	D gene	V gene	CDR3 DNA	CDR3 protein
TRBJ1-2	-	-	TRBV28	TGTGCCAGCAACCCAGGTGGGGGAGGTTATGGCTACACCTTC	CASNPGGGGYGYTF
TRBJ2-5	-	TRBD2	TRBV6-6	TGTGCCAGCAGTACAGGACTAGCGGGACAAGAGACCCAGTACTTC	CASSTGLAGQETQYF
TRBJ2-5	-	-	TRBV5-1	TGCGCCAGCAGCTTGGCCATCGGGTTCCAAGAGACCCAGTACTTC	CASSLAIGFQETQYF
TRBJ2-3	-	-	TRBV11-2	TGTGCCAGCAGCCCAACGCAGGGAACCACAGATACGCAGTATTTT	CASSPTQGTTDTQYF
TRBJ2-7	-	-	TRBV25-1	TGTGCCGCCAAGGGTGGAGGGGACTACGAGCAGTACTTC	CAAKGGGDYEQYF
TRBJ2-1	once	TRBD2	TRBV11-2	TGTGCCAGCAGCCAACAGCGGGGGGCTTACAATGAGCAGTTCTTC	CASSQQRGAYNEQFF
TRBJ2-2	-	-	TRBV7-9	TGTGCCAGCAGCTTAGCGGGAGGGAACACCGGGGAGCTGTTTTTT	CASSLAGGNTGELFF
TRBJ1-1	-	-	TRBV7-2	TGTGCCAGCAGCCCCCCGAGGCGGAACACTGAAGCTTTCTTT	CASSPPRRNTEAFF
TRBJ2-7	-	-	TRBV6-5	TGTGCCAGCAGTTACGGGACTTCCCTCACCTCCTACGAGCAGTACTTC	CASSYGTSLTSYEQYF
TRBJ2-7	-	-	TRBV5-6	TGTGCCAGCAGCTTGTTCTTTAGCGGTTACGAGCAGTACTTC	CASSLFFSGYEQYF
TRBJ2-7	-	TRBD1	TRBV5-1	TGCGCCAGCAGCTTCGGGACAGGGACCTACGAGCAGTACTTC	CASSFGTGTYEQYF
TRBJ2-2	-	-	TRBV27	TGTGCCAGCAGTTTCCGGACAGTCACCGGGGAGCTGTTTTTT	CASSFRTVTGELFF
TRBJ1-3	-	-	TRBV30	TGTGCCTGGCTCTGGCAGGTCGGAAACACCATATATTTT	CAWLWQVGNTIYF
TRBJ2-7	-	TRBD2	TRBV27	TGTGCCAGCAGTTTAAGGCTAGCGGGAGCTAACAACGAGCAGTACTTC	CASSLRLAGANNEQYF
TRBJ1-2	-	-	TRBV6-1	TGTGCCAGCAGTGAAGGAGGGTCCCTCAACTATGGCTACACCTTC	CASSEGGSLNYGYTF
TRBJ1-1	-	TRBD1	TRBV29-1	TGCAGCGTGGCCCGACAGGGGGGGACTGAAGCTTTCTTT	CSVARQGGTEAFF
TRBJ1-1	-	-	TRBV6-5	TGTGCCAGCAGTTACGTGGCCGGGAGGGGACAAGCTTTCTTT	CASSYVAGRGQAFF
TRBJ1-4	-	TRBD1	TRBV2	TGTGCCAGCACCCCGAGACAGGGAGGCGAAAAACTGTTTTTT	CASTPRQGGEKLFF
TRBJ2-7	-	-	TRBV14	TGTGCCAGCAGCCAAGGCACAGACTACGAGCAGTACTTC	CASSQGTDYEQYF
TRBJ2-1	-	-	TRBV6-1	TGTGCCAGCAGTGTCGGTGGTACCAGTGACTCGGAGCAGTTCTTC	CASSVGGTSDSEQFF
TRBJ1-5	-	TRBD1	TRBV6-6	TGTGCCAGCAGGGAAATCGGGACAGCTAACAATCAGCCCCAGCATTTT	CASREIGTANNQPQHF
TRBJ2-3	-	-	TRBV2	TGTGCCAGCAGTGAGGCCCAGGGTTTAGGCACGCAGTATTTT	CASSEAQGLGTQYF
TRBJ1-3	-	TRBD1	TRBV5-6	TGTGCCAGCAGCTTGGGACAGGGGGCGCTAGGAAACACCATATATTTT	CASSLGQGALGNTIYF
TRBJ2-7	-	TRBD2	TRBV4-2	TGTGCCAGCAGCCGTGAAGGACTAGCGGGTCGGTACGAGCAGTACTTC	CASSREGLAGRYEQYF